This TCR beta chain was captured by sequencing in a study of vaccination and CD4 T cells after COVID-19. About the study: Following dose two, a median around 70 days (range 14 to 241) passed before post-vaccine samples were taken.

A single record per CDR3 protein comes from TCRdb applying MiXCR to the PCR reads. The sample holds 15,000 to 16,000 distinct CDR3 sequences; 66% are singletons and the top ten take 1% to 1.3%. This CDR3 is built from 14 residues. CDR1 and CDR2 from the germline V gene are DFQATT and SNEGSKA (reference sequence). Trimming removed 6 bases from V and 7 bases from J; junction bases left unmatched: 9. The chain employs TRBV20-1 and TRBJ2-2; TRBD1 matches 9 bases. The receptor's source is a human donor who had recovered from COVID-19. The source material was CD4+ T cells from blood, sampled after SARS-CoV-2 vaccination. As DNA, the CDR3 is TGCAGTGCCCTAATGGGACAGGGTCTCGGGGAGCTGTTTTTT. This encodes CSALMGQGLGELFF.